The sequence of this T cell receptor (beta chain) was determined in a study of blood T cell repertoires in COVID-19. After removal of 0 bases from V and 4 bases from J, the junction contained 2 bases not matched to a gene. There are 14 residues in the CDR3. Germline V gene lookup returns CDR1 SNHLY and CDR2 FYNNEI. TCRdb's table, derived via immunoSEQ multiplex PCR, lists solely in-frame clones and lacks some. The sample carries approximately 220,000 clones, approximately 83% recorded once. The TCR originated in a middle-aged woman with acute COVID-19. The sample comprised PBMCs or T cells enriched from blood (not recorded which). The V gene is TRBV2, the J gene TRBJ1-1; TRBD1 matches at 7 bases. CDR3 sequence: CASSEATGFTEAFF. For the CDR3, the DNA is TGTGCCAGCAGTGAAGCGACAGGGTTCACTGAAGCTTTCTTT. The entire variable domain, with the rest obtained from reference TRBV2 and TRBJ1-1, is as follows: EPEVTQTPSHQVTQMGQEVILRCVPISNHLYFYWYRQILGQKVEFLVSFYNNEISEKSEIFDDQFSVERPDGSNFTLKIRSTKLEDSAMYFCASSEATGFTEAFFGQGTRLTVV.